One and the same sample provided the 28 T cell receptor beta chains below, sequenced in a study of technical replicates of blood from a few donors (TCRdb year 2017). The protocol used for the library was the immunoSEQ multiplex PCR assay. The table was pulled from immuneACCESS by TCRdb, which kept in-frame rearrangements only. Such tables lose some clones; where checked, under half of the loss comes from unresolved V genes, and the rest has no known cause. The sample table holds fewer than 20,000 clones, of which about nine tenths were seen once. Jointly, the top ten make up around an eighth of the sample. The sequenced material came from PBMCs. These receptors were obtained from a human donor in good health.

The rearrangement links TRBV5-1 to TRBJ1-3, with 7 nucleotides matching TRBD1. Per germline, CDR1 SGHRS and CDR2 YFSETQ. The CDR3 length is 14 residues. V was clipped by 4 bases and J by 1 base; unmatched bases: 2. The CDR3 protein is CASSVGQSGNTIYF. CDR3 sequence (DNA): TGCGCCAGCAGCGTGGGACAGTCTGGAAACACCATATATTTT.

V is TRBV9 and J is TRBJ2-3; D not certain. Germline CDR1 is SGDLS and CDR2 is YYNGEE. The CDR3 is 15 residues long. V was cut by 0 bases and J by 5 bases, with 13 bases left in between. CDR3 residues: CASSVEGSYLDTQYF. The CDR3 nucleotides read TGTGCCAGCAGCGTAGAAGGTAGCTATCTAGATACGCAGTATTTT.

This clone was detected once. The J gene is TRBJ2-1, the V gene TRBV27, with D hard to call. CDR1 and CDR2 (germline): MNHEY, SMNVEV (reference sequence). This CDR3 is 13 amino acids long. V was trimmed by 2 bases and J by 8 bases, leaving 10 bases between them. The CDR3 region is CASSLNRVDEQFF. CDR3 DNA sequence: TGTGCCAGCAGTTTAAATCGGGTGGATGAGCAGTTCTTC.

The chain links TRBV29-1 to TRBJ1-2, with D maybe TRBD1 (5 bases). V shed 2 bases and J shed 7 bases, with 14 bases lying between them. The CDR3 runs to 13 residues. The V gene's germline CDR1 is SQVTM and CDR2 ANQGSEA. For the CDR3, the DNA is TGCAGCGTTGAAAGGTCCAGGGCCAGTGGCTACACCTTC. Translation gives CSVERSRASGYTF.

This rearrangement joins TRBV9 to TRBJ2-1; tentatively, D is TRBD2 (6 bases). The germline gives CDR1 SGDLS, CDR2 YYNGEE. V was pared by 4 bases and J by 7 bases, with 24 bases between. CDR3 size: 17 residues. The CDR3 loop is CASSPGTGLKIENEQFF. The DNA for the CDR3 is TGTGCCAGCAGCCCCGGGACCGGACTAAAGATTGAGAATGAGCAGTTCTTC. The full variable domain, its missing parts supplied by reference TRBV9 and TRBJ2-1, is DSGVTQTPKHLITATGQRVTLRCSPRSGDLSVYWYQQSLDQGLQFLIQYYNGEERAKGNILERFSAQQFPDLHSELNLSSLELGDSALYFCASSPGTGLKIENEQFFGPGTRLTVL.

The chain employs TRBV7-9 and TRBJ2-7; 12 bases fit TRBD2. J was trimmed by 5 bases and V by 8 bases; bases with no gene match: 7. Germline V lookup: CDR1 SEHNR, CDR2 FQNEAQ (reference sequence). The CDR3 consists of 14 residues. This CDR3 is CASLAGGPFNEQYF. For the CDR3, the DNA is TGTGCCAGCCTAGCGGGAGGGCCCTTTAACGAGCAGTACTTC.

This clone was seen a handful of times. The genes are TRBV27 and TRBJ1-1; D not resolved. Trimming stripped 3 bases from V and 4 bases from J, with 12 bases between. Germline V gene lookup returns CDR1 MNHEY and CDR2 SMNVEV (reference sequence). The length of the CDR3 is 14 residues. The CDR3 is CASSLRSGSTEAFF. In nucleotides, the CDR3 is TGTGCCAGCAGTTTGAGGTCGGGGAGCACTGAAGCTTTCTTT.

The DNA of the CDR3 is TGTGCCAGCAGCACCGGACTAGCCTCAGATACGCAGTATTTT. Its protein product is CASSTGLASDTQYF. J is TRBJ2-3 and V is TRBV6-4, with TRBD2 matching over 8 bases. V was clipped by 6 bases and J by 4 bases; unmatched bases: 6. This CDR3 contains 14 residues. Looked up from germline, CDR1 is MRHNA and CDR2 is SNTAGT.

The CDR3 coding sequence is TGTGCCAGCTCACCTCTAGCGGGGGGCTCTGGGGCCAACGTCCTGACTTTC. Protein: CASSPLAGGSGANVLTF. J is TRBJ2-6 and V is TRBV18; 11 bases match TRBD2. The CDR3 has 17 amino acids. V lost 3 bases, J lost 0 bases, and 1 base stayed unmatched. Germline V lookup: CDR1 KGHSH, CDR2 LQKENI.

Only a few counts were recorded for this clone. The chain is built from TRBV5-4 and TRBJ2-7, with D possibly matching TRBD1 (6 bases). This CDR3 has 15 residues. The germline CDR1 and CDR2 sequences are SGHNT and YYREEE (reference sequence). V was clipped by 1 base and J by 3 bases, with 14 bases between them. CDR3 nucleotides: TGTGCCAGCAGCTTGTCGCAGGGGACGAGCTACGAGCAGTACTTC. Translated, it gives CASSLSQGTSYEQYF.

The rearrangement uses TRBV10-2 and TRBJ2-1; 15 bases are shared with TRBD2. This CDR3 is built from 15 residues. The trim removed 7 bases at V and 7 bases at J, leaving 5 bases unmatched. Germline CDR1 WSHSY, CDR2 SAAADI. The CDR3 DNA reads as TGCGCCAGCACCGAGGGGACTAGCGGGAGGAATGAGCAGTTCTTC. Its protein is CASTEGTSGRNEQFF.

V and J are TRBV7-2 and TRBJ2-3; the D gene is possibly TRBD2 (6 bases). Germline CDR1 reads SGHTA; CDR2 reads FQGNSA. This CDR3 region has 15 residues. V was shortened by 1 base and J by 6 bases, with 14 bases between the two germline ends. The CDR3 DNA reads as TGTGCCAGCAGCTTAGGCGGGGTTAAGTTGGATACGCAGTATTTT. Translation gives CASSLGGVKLDTQYF.

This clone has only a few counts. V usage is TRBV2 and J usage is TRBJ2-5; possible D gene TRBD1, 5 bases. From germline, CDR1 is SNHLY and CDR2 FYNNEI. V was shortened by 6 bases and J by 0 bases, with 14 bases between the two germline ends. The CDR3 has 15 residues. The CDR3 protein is CASRVDSLNQETQYF. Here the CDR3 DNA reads TGTGCCAGCAGGGTAGACAGCCTAAACCAAGAGACCCAGTACTTC. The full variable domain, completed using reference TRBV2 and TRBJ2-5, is EPEVTQTPSHQVTQMGQEVILRCVPISNHLYFYWYRQILGQKVEFLVSFYNNEISEKSEIFDDQFSVERPDGSNFTLKIRSTKLEDSAMYFCASRVDSLNQETQYFGPGTRLLVL.

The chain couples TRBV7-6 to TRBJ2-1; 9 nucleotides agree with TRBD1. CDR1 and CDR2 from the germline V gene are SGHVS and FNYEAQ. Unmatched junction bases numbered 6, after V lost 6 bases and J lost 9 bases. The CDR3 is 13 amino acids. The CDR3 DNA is TGTGCCAGCAGGCAAACAGGGGGCTTTGAGCAGTTCTTC. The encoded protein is CASRQTGGFEQFF.

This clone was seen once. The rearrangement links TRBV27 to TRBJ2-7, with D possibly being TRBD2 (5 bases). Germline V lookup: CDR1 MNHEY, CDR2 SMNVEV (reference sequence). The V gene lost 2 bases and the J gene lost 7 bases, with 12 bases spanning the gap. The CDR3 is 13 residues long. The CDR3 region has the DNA TGTGCCAGCAGTTTAGAGGGCCGAGGAGAGCAGTACTTC. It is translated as CASSLEGRGEQYF.

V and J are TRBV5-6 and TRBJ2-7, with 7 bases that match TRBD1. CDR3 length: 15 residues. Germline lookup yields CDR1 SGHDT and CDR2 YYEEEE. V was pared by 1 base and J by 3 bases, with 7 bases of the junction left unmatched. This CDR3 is CASSLRPTGSYEQYF. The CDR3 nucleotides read TGTGCCAGCAGCTTGAGGCCGACAGGGAGCTACGAGCAGTACTTC.

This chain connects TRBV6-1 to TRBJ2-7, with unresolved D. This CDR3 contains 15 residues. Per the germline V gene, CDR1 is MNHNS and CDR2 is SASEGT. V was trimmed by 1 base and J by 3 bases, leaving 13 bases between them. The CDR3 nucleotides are TGTGCCAGCAGTGAAGGGGTAGCCGGCATCTACGAGCAGTACTTC. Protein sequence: CASSEGVAGIYEQYF.

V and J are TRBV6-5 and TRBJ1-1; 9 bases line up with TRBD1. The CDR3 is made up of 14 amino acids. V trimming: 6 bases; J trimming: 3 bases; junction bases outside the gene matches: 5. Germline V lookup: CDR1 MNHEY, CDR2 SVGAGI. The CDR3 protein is CASSYRGPDTEAFF. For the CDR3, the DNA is TGTGCCAGCAGCTACAGGGGGCCGGACACTGAAGCTTTCTTT.

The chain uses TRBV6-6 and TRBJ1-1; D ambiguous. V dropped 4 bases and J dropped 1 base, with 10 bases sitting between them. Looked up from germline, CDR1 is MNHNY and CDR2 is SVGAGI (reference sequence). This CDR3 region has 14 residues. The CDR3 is CASSSLRGNTEAFF. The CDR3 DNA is TGTGCCAGCAGTTCCCTCAGAGGGAACACTGAAGCTTTCTTT.

CDR3 nucleotide sequence: TGTGCCAGCTCACCAGGGGGCCGGGGCCTTGAATCCTACGAGCAGTACTTC. It translates to CASSPGGRGLESYEQYF. The chain couples TRBV18 to TRBJ2-7, with D possibly TRBD1 on 6 matching bases. Germline V CDR1 and CDR2: KGHSH, LQKENI. Trimming removed 2 bases from V and 1 base from J, with 18 bases in between. The CDR3 has 17 amino acids. The whole variable domain, filled in from reference TRBV18 and TRBJ2-7, reads NAGVMQNPRHLVRRRGQEARLRCSPMKGHSHVYWYRQLPEEGLKFMVYLQKENIIDESGMPKERFSAEFPKEGPSILRIQQVVRGDSAAYFCASSPGGRGLESYEQYFGPGTRLTVT.

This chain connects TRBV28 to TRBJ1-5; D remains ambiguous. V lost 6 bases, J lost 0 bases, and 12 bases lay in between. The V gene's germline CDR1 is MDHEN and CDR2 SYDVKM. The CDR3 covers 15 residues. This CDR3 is CASSPVINSNQPQHF. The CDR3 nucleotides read TGTGCCAGCAGCCCAGTAATCAATAGCAATCAGCCCCAGCATTTT.

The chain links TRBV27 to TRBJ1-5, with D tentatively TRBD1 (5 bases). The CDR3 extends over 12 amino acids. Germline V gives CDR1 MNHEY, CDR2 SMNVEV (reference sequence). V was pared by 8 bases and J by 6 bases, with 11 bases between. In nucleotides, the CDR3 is TGTGCCAGCCGTGACCAGGGTCAGCCCCAGCATTTT. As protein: CASRDQGQPQHF.

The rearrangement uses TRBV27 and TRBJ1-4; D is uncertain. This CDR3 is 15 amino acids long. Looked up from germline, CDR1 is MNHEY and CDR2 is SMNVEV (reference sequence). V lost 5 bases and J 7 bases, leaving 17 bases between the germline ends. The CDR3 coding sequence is TGTGCCAGCAGTCCGTTGGACGAACTAGGTGAAAAACTGTTTTTT. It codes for CASSPLDELGEKLFF.

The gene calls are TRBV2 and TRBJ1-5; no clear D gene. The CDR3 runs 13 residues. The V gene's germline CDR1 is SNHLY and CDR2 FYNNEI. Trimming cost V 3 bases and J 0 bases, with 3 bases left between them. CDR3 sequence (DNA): TGTGCCAGCAGTGACATTAGCAATCAGCCCCAGCATTTT. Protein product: CASSDISNQPQHF.

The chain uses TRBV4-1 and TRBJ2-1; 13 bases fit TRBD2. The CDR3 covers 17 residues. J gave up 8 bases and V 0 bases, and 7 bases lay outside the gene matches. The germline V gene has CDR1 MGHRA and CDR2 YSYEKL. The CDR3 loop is CASSQDLGTSGKDEQFF. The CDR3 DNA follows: TGCGCCAGCAGCCAAGATTTAGGGACTAGCGGGAAAGATGAGCAGTTCTTC.

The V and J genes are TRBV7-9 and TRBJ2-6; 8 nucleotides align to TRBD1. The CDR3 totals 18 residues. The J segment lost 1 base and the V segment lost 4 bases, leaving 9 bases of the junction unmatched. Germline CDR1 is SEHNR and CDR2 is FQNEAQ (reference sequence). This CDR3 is CASSSPADRVSGANVLTF. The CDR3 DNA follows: TGTGCCAGCAGCTCACCAGCGGACAGGGTTTCTGGGGCCAACGTCCTGACTTTC.

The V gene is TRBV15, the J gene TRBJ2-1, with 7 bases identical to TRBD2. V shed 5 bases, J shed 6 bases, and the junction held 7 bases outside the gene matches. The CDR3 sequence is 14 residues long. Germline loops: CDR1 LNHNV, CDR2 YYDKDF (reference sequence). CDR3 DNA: TGTGCCACCAGCGGCCGGGACTATCTCAATGAGCAGTTCTTC. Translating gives CATSGRDYLNEQFF.

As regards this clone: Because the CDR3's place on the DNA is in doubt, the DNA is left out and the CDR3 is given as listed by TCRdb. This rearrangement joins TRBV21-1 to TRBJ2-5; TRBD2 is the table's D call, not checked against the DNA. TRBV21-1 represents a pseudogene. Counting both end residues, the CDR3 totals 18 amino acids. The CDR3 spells CASSKVASGNKEDESRYF.